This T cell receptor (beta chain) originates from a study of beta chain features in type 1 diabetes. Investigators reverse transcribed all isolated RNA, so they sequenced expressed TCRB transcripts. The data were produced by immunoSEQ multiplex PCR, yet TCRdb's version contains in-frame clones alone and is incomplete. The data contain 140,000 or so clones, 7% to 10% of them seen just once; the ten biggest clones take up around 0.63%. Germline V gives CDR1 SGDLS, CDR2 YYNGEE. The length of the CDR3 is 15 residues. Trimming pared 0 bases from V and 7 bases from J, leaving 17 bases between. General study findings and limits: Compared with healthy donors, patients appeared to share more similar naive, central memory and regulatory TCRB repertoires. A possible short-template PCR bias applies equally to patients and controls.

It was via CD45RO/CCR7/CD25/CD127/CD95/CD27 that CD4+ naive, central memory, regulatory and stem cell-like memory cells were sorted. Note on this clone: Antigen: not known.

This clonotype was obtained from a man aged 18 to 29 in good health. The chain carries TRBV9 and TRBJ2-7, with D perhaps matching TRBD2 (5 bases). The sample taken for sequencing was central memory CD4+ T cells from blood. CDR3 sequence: CASSVAGERPGEQYF. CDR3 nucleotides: TGTGCCAGCAGCGTAGCTGGCGAGCGGCCGGGTGAGCAGTACTTC.